The clone carrying this T cell receptor (beta chain) was seen at least ten times. Its antigen remains unknown. Quantitative 5'-RACE was performed with molecular barcodes, and it yielded the TCR beta libraries. TCRdb reprocessed the 5' RACE reads via MiXCR and lists one record per CDR3 protein. The sample consists of 100,000 to 150,000 distinct CDR3 sequences, about 6.5% of them appearing once. The record originates from a study of CD8 T cells in ankylosing spondylitis. The germline V and J ends were trimmed by 7 bases and 6 bases, with 11 bases remaining between them. This CDR3 contains 12 residues. Looked up from germline, CDR1 is SEHNR and CDR2 is FQNEAQ (reference sequence). The study, taken as a whole, reports: Reports say disease-linked clones showed up significantly more in matched ankylosing spondylitis synovial fluid. Disease-associated clonotypes exhibited CD8+ identity and were relatively infrequent in peripheral blood. A TCR beta motif made of fewer than ten highly homologous variants seemed typical of ankylosing spondylitis blood.

This receptor was taken from a male donor with ankylosing spondylitis or in good health (not recorded which). The sequenced sample consisted of blood, either unsorted or a sorted T cell fraction (not recorded which). The chain joins TRBV7-9 to TRBJ2-3; TRBD1 is a possible D gene (6 bases). CDR3 in DNA: TGTGCCAGCACCGGACAGATCGATACGCAGTATTTT. Amino acid sequence: CASTGQIDTQYF.